The T cell receptor (beta chain) under discussion was sequenced for a study of T cell changes during pregnancy in multiple sclerosis. This clone was recorded only once. The method was immunoSEQ multiplex PCR; TCRdb's version includes in-frame clones alone and lacks a portion of them. The sample consists of approximately 60,000 clones, less than 95% of them appearing once. The CDR3 covers 13 residues. CDR1 and CDR2 (germline): SGHVS, FQNEAQ. The V gene lost 7 bases and the J gene lost 5 bases, with 14 bases spanning the gap. The rearrangement links TRBV7-8 to TRBJ2-5, with D uncertain. This specimen consisted of peripheral blood, obtained in the third trimester of pregnancy. The receptor was isolated from a female donor in good health, enrolled as a control in a pregnancy study. This chain's CDR3 is CASTQQITETQYF. The CDR3 DNA is TGTGCCAGCACTCAACAGATCACCGAGACCCAGTACTTC.